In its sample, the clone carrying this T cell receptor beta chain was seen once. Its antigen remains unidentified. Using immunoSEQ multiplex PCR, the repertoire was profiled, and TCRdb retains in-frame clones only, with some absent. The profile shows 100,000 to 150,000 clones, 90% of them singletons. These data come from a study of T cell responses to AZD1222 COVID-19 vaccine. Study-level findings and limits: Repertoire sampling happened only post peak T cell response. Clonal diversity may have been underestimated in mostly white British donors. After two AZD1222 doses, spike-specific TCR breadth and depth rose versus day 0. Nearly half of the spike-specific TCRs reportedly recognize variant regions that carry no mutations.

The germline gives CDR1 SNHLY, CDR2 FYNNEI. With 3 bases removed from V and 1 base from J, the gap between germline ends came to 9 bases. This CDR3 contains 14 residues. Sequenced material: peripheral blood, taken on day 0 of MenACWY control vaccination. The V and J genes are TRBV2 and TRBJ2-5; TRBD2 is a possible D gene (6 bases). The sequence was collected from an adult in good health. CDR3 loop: CASSDGGPQETQYF. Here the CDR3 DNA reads TGTGCCAGCAGTGACGGGGGACCCCAAGAGACCCAGTACTTC.